These T cell receptor beta chains were read from a single sample in a study of blood T cell repertoires in COVID-19. Sequenced by immunoSEQ multiplex PCR; TCRdb stores in-frame clones only, minus some. The sample records more than 300,000 clones, around 88% being singletons. Sample: peripheral blood. These receptor sequences come from a woman aged 25 to 45 with COVID-19, enrolled during active disease. Both conserved end residues are part of each CDR3. Each record gives: J gene, clone size, D gene, V gene, CDR3 protein, CDR3 DNA. A D gene is named only where the DNA matches it firmly. Clone size, where shown, is once, few, many, or a class for clones that have expanded.

J: TRBJ1-6; size: .; D: TRBD1; V: TRBV5-6; CDR3: CASSLFRERGQLVNSPLHF; DNA: TGTGCCAGCAGCTTGTTCAGGGAAAGGGGACAGCTTGTGAATTCACCCCTCCACTTT
J: TRBJ1-1; size: .; D: .; V: TRBV5-1; CDR3: CASSPVGSGVTEAFF; DNA: TGCGCCAGCAGCCCCGTGGGGAGTGGGGTTACTGAAGCTTTCTTT
J: TRBJ1-5; size: .; D: .; V: TRBV9; CDR3: CASSGGVGGQPQHF; DNA: TGTGCCAGCAGCGGTGGGGTCGGGGGGCAGCCCCAGCATTTT
J: TRBJ2-5; size: .; D: .; V: TRBV7-2; CDR3: CASSLNPSPETQYF; DNA: TGTGCCAGCAGCTTAAATCCCAGTCCGGAGACCCAGTACTTC
J: TRBJ2-5; size: .; D: TRBD2; V: TRBV5-1; CDR3: CASSRQQLAGGRETQYF; DNA: TGCGCCAGCAGCCGCCAGCAACTAGCGGGGGGTCGGGAGACCCAGTACTTC
J: TRBJ2-5; size: many; D: TRBD2; V: TRBV20-1; CDR3: CSASEGGETQYF; DNA: TGCAGTGCTAGTGAGGGAGGGGAGACCCAGTACTTC
J: TRBJ1-1; size: .; D: .; V: TRBV18; CDR3: CASSQDSPTEAFF; DNA: TGTGCCAGCTCACAGGACAGTCCCACTGAAGCTTTCTTT
J: TRBJ1-1; size: .; D: .; V: TRBV7-9; CDR3: CASSPPGEAFF; DNA: TGTGCCAGCAGCCCGCCGGGTGAAGCTTTCTTT
J: TRBJ2-3; size: few; D: TRBD2; V: TRBV7-9; CDR3: CASSPPTGGISDTQYF; DNA: TGTGCCAGCAGCCCGCCGACGGGGGGTATCTCAGATACGCAGTATTTT
J: TRBJ2-3; size: .; D: TRBD2; V: TRBV2; CDR3: CATSSSGGVLTDTQYF; DNA: TGTGCCACTTCCTCTAGCGGGGGGGTTTTGACAGATACGCAGTATTTT
J: TRBJ1-2; size: .; D: .; V: TRBV19; CDR3: CASKTGLDGYTF; DNA: TGTGCCAGTAAAACAGGGTTGGATGGCTACACCTTC
J: TRBJ1-2; size: many; D: TRBD1; V: TRBV27; CDR3: CASSFARDSGLQSF; DNA: TGTGCCAGCAGTTTTGCCCGGGACAGCGGGTTGCAGAGCTTC
J: TRBJ2-1; size: few; D: TRBD1; V: TRBV7-9; CDR3: CASSPRDRGGLDEQFF; DNA: TGTGCCAGCAGTCCCCGGGACAGGGGTGGTCTCGATGAGCAGTTCTTC
J: TRBJ2-3; size: once; D: .; V: TRBV3-1/TRBV3-2; CDR3: CASSPIQGWEGTDTQYF; DNA: TGTGCCAGCAGCCCGATACAGGGTTGGGAAGGCACAGATACGCAGTATTTT
J: TRBJ1-6; size: .; D: .; V: TRBV6-5; CDR3: CATNSRVYSNSPLHF; DNA: TGTGCCACAAATTCCCGGGTGTACTCTAATTCACCCCTCCACTTT
J: TRBJ1-2; size: .; D: .; V: TRBV10-3; CDR3: CAISEGAQGYGYTF; DNA: TGTGCCATCAGTGAGGGAGCACAGGGCTATGGCTACACCTTC
J: TRBJ2-5; size: .; D: TRBD1; V: TRBV4-2; CDR3: CASSQVTGGETQYF; DNA: TGTGCCAGCAGCCAAGTAACAGGGGGAGAGACCCAGTACTTC